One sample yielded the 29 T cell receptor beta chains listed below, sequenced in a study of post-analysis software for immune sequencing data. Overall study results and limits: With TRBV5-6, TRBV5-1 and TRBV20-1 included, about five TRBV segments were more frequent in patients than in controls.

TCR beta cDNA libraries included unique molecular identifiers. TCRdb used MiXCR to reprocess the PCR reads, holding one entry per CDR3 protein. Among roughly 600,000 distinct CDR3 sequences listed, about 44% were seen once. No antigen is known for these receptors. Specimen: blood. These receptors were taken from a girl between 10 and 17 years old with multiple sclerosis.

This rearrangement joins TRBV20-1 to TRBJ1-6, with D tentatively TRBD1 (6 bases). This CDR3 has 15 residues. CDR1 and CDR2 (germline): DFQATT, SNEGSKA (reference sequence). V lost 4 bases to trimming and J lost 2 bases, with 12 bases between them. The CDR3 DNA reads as TGCAGTGCTAACTTCGGGACACCCTATAATTCACCCCTCCACTTT. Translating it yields CSANFGTPYNSPLHF.

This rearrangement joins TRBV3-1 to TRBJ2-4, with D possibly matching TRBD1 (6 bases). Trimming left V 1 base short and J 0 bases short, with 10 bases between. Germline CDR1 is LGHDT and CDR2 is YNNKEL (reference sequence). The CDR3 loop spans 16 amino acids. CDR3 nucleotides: TGTGCCAGCAGCCAAGGACAGGCGGTAGCCAAAAACATTCAGTACTTC. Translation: CASSQGQAVAKNIQYF.

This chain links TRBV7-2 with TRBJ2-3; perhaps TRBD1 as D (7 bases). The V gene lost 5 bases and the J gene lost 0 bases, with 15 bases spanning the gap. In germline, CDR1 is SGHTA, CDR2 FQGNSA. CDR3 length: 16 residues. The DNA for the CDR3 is TGTGCCAGCAGCCCCAGGGGGAGGCCGAGCACAGATACGCAGTATTTT. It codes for CASSPRGRPSTDTQYF. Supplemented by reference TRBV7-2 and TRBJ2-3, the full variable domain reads GAGVSQSPSNKVTEKGKDVELRCDPISGHTALYWYRQSLGQGLEFLIYFQGNSAPDKSGLPSDRFSAERTGGSVSTLTIQRTQQEDSAVYLCASSPRGRPSTDTQYFGPGTRLTVL.

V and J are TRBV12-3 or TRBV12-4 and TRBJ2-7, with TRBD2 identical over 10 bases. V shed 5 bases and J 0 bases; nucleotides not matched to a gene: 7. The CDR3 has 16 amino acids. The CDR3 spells CASSTPRTSGSYEQYF. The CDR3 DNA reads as TGTGCCAGCAGTACTCCGAGGACTAGCGGCTCCTACGAGCAGTACTTC.

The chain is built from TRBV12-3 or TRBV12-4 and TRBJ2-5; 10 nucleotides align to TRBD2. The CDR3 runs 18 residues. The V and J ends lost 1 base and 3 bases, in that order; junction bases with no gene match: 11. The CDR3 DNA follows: TGTGCCAGCAGTTTAGATTTGTCCTTAGCGGGAGGAGAAGAGACCCAGTACTTC. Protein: CASSLDLSLAGGEETQYF.

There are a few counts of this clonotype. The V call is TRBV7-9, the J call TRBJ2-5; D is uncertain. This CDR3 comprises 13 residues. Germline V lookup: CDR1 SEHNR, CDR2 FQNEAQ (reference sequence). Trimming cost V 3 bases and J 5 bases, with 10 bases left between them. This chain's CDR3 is CASSFDGWETQYF. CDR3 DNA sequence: TGTGCCAGCAGCTTCGATGGGTGGGAGACCCAGTACTTC.

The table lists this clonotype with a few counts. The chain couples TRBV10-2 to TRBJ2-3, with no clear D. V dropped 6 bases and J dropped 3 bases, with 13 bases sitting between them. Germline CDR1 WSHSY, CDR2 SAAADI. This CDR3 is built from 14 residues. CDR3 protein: CASSMASRTDTQYF. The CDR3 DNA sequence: TGCGCCAGCAGCATGGCTTCCCGGACAGATACGCAGTATTTT.

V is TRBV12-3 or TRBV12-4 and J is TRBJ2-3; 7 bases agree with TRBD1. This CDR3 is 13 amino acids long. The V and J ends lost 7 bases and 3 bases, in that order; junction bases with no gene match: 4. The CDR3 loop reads CASTSQGTDTQYF. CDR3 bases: TGTGCCAGCACCTCACAGGGGACAGATACGCAGTATTTT.

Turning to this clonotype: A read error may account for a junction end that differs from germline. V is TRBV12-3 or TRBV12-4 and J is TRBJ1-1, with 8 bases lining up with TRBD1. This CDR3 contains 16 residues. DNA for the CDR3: TGTGCCAGCAGCCATTTGGTCAGGGGGCAGAACGCTGAAGCTTTCTTT. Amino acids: CASSHLVRGQNAEAFF.

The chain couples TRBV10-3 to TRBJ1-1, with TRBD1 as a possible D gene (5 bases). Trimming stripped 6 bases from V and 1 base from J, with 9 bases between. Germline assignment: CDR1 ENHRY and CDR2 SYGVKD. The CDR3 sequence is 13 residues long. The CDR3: CAIRGTGNTEAFF. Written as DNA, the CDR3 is TGTGCCATCAGGGGGACGGGGAACACTGAAGCTTTCTTT.

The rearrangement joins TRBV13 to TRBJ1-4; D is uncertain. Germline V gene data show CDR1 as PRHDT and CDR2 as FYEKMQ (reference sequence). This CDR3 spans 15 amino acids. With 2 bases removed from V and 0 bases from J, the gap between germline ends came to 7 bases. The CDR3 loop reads CASSLSDATNEKLFF. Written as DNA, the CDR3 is TGTGCCAGCAGCTTATCGGATGCAACTAATGAAAAACTGTTTTTT.

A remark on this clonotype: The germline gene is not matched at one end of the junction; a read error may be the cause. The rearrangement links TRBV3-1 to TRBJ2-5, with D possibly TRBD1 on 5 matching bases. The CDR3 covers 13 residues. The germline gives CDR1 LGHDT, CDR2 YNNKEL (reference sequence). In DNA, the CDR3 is TGTACCAGCAGCCCGACAGATCAAGAGACCCAGTACTTC. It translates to CTSSPTDQETQYF.

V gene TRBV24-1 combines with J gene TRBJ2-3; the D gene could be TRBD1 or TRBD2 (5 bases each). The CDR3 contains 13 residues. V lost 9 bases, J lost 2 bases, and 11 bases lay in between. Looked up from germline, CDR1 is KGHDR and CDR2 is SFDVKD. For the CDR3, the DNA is TGTGCCACCGGGACGGAAAACACAGATACGCAGTATTTT. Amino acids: CATGTENTDTQYF.

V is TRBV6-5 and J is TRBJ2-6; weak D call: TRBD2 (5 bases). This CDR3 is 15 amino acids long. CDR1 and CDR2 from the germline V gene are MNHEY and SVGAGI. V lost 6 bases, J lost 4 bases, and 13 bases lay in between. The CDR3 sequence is CASRERVAGANVLTF. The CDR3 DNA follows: TGTGCCAGCAGGGAGAGGGTAGCAGGGGCCAACGTCCTGACTTTC.

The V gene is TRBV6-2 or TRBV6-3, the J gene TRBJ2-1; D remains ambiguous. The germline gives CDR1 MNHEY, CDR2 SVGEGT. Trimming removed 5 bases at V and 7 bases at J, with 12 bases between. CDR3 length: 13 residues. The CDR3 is CASSNFLDNEQFF. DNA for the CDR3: TGTGCCAGCAGTAACTTCCTTGATAATGAGCAGTTCTTC.

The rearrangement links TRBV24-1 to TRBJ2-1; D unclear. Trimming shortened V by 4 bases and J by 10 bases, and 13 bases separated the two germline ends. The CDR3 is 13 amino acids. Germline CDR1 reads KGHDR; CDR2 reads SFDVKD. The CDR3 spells CATSDPLIREQFF. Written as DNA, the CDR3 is TGTGCCACCAGTGACCCTCTTATCAGGGAGCAGTTCTTC.

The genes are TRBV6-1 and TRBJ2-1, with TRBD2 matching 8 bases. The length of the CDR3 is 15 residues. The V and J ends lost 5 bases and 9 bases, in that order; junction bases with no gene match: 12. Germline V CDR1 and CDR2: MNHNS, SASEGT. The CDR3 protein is CASSPLGGRIVEQFF. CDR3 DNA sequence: TGTGCCAGCAGTCCCCTTGGCGGGAGGATCGTTGAGCAGTTCTTC.

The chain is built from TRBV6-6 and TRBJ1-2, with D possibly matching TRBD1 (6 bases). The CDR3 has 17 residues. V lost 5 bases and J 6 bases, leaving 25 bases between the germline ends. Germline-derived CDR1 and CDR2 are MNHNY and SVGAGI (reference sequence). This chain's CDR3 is CASSLSRRGARGDGYTF. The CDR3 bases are TGTGCCAGCAGTCTCTCAAGGCGGGGGGCCCGAGGGGATGGCTACACCTTC.

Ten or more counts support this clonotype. CDR3 coding DNA: TGTGCCAGCAGTACGGGACAGGGGGGGGAGACCCAGTACTTC. Translation gives CASSTGQGGETQYF. The chain is built from TRBV28 and TRBJ2-5; 11 bases are shared with TRBD1. V was pared by 5 bases and J by 5 bases, with 4 bases of the junction left unmatched. Germline V gene data show CDR1 as MDHEN and CDR2 as SYDVKM. This CDR3 is built from 14 residues. Together with reference TRBV28 and TRBJ2-5, the CDR3 gives the full variable domain: DVKVTQSSRYLVKRTGEKVFLECVQDMDHENMFWYRQDPGLGLRLIYFSYDVKMKEKGDIPEGYSVSREKKERFSLILESASTNQTSMYLCASSTGQGGETQYFGPGTRLLVL.

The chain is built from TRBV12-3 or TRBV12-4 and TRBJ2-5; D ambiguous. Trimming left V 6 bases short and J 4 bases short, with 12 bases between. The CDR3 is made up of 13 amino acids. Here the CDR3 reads CASRRSIIETQYF. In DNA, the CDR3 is TGTGCCAGCAGACGTTCCATAATAGAGACCCAGTACTTC.

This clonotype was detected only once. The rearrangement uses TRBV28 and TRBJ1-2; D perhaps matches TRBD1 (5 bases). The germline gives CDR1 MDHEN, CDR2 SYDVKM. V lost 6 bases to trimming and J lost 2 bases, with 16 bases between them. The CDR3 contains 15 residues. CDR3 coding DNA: TGTGCCAGCAGCCAACCCACTGGGGCAAACTATGGCTACACCTTC. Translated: CASSQPTGANYGYTF.

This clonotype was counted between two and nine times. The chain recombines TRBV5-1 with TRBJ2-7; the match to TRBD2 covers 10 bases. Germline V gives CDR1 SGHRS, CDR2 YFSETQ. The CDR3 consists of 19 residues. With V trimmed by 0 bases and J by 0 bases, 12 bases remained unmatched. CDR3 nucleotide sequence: TGCGCCAGCAGCTTGGACTGGAGAATTCTAGCGGGGGCCTCCTACGAGCAGTACTTC. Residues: CASSLDWRILAGASYEQYF.

CDR3 coding DNA: TGTGCCAGCAGTTTGTCAAATAGGGGGGAGACCCAGTACTTC. Its protein product is CASSLSNRGETQYF. The J gene is TRBJ2-5, the V gene TRBV12-3 or TRBV12-4; tentative D call: TRBD1 (6 bases). V lost 3 bases and J lost 5, with 13 bases in between. The CDR3 spans 14 residues.

Here the CDR3 reads CAISPSPSSDSYNEQFF. CDR3 DNA sequence: TGTGCCATCAGCCCCTCCCCCTCCAGTGACTCCTACAATGAGCAGTTCTTC. This chain connects TRBV10-3 to TRBJ2-1, with D unclear. The V gene's germline CDR1 is ENHRY and CDR2 SYGVKD. Trimming shortened V by 6 bases and J by 0 bases, and 18 bases separated the two germline ends. CDR3 length equals 17 residues.

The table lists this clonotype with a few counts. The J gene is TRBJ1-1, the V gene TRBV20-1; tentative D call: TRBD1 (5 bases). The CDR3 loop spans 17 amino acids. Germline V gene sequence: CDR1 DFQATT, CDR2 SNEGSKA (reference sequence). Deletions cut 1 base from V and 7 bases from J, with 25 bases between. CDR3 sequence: CSARVLEAGNPMNEAFF. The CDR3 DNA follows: TGCAGTGCTAGAGTGCTTGAAGCAGGGAACCCCATGAATGAAGCTTTCTTT.

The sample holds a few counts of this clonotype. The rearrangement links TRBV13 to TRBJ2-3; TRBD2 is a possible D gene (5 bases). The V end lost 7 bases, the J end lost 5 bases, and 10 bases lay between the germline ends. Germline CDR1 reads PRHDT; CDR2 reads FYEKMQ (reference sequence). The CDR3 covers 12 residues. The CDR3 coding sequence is TGTGCCAGCACCAAAGGAGGAGATACGCAGTATTTT. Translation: CASTKGGDTQYF.

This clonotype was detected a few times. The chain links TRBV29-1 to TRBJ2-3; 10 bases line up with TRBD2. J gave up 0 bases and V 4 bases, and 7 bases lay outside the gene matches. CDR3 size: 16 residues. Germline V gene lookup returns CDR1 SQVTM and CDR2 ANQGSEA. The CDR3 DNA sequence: TGCAGCGTTGTTAGGACTAGCGGAATGAGCACAGATACGCAGTATTTT. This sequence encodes CSVVRTSGMSTDTQYF.

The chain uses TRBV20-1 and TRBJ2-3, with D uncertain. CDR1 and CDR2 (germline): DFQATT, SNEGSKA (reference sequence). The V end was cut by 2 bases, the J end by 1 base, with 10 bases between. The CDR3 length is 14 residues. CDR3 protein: CSARSYRGTDTQYF. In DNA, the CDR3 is TGCAGTGCTAGATCTTACCGCGGCACAGATACGCAGTATTTT.

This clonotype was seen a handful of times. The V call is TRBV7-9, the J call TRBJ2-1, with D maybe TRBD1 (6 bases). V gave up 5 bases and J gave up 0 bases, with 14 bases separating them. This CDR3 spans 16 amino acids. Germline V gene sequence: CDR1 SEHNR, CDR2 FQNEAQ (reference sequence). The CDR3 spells CASSPRDTYSYNEQFF. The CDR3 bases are TGTGCCAGCAGCCCTCGGGACACTTACTCCTACAATGAGCAGTTCTTC.